Listed below are T cell receptor beta chains from one sample, sequenced in a study of beta chain features in type 1 diabetes. TCRdb's copy holds only in-frame clones and misses some; the assay was immunoSEQ multiplex PCR. The sample records roughly 300,000 clones, approximately 8% being singletons. The sequenced material came from central memory CD4+ T cells from blood. All receptors derive from a woman in her late teens or twenties in good health. Both conserved end residues are part of each CDR3. A D gene is named only where the DNA matches it firmly. Clone size is not always given. Where it is, it says once, few, many or a class for expanded clones.

abundance	v_gene	d_gene	j_gene	CDR3nt	CDR3aa
.	TRBV7-3	TRBD2	TRBJ2-1	TGTGCCAGCAGCCAAAGTCGACTAGCGGGAGTTGCGTTCTTC	CASSQSRLAGVAFF
.	TRBV9	.	TRBJ2-7	TGTGCCAGCAGCGTAGACCCCGGGGACGAGCAGTACTTC	CASSVDPGDEQYF
many	TRBV5-6	TRBD2	TRBJ2-1	TGTGCCAGCATGTTTGGGGCGGGAGCAAGGAATGAGCAGTTCTTC	CASMFGAGARNEQFF
few	TRBV7-9	.	TRBJ2-7	TGTGCCAGCAGCCCCTCGGGGTCCCCCTACGAGCAGTACTTC	CASSPSGSPYEQYF
many	TRBV2	.	TRBJ2-7	TGTGCCAGCAGTGAAGGAGCCCTCGAGGGGCGGCAGTACTTC	CASSEGALEGRQYF
many	TRBV12-5	.	TRBJ2-1	TGTGCTAGTGGTCATGACCTTCCGCGGTTCTTC	CASGHDLPRFF
few	TRBV4-3	.	TRBJ2-7	TGCGCCAGCAGCCGCAAGCGGACTGGCTCCTACGAGCAGTACTTC	CASSRKRTGSYEQYF
.	TRBV5-5	.	TRBJ2-5	TGCGCCAGCAGCGCCCAAATAAGGGGAGAGACCCAGTACTTC	CASSAQIRGETQYF
.	TRBV6-1	.	TRBJ2-4	TGTGCCAGCAGTCCGAACGCGCAGGGTGGGGTTCAGTACTTC	CASSPNAQGGVQYF
.	TRBV15	TRBD1	TRBJ1-4	TGTGCCACCAGTCGGGGACAGGACCCAAGTGAAAATGAAAAACTGTTTTTT	CATSRGQDPSENEKLFF
few	TRBV6-1	.	TRBJ1-4	TGTGCCAGCCGGTCCCCCAATGAAAAACTGTTTTTT	CASRSPNEKLFF
few	TRBV5-1	.	TRBJ2-1	TGCGCCAGCAGCTTGGGGCATGCCTACAATGAGCAGTTCTTC	CASSLGHAYNEQFF
few	TRBV4-3	.	TRBJ2-3	TGCGCCAGCAGCCAAGAGCCGAGGGCCACAGATACGCAGTATTTT	CASSQEPRATDTQYF
few	TRBV7-8	.	TRBJ2-2	TGTGCCAGCAGCTCCGTGCGGGGTAGCTACACCGGGGAGCTGTTTTTT	CASSSVRGSYTGELFF
many	TRBV6-6	TRBD2	TRBJ2-3	TGTGCCAGCAGTTCCCGGACTAGCGGGAGAGATACGCAGTATTTT	CASSSRTSGRDTQYF
.	TRBV27	TRBD2	TRBJ2-1	TGTGCCAGCAGTTTAAGAACTAGCGGGATTAAGTCTTACAATGAGCAGTTCTTC	CASSLRTSGIKSYNEQFF
.	TRBV28	.	TRBJ2-7	TGTGCCAGCAGTTTGAACTACGAGCAGTACTTC	CASSLNYEQYF
.	TRBV6-8	TRBD2	TRBJ2-1	TGTGCCAGCAGTTATTTACTCGGTAGCGGGAGCTCCTACAATGAGCAGTTCTTC	CASSYLLGSGSSYNEQFF
.	TRBV5-8	TRBD1	TRBJ1-5	TGTGCCAGCAGCGCGACAGGGTTAGCGAATCAGCCCCAGCATTTT	CASSATGLANQPQHF
few	TRBV10-3	TRBD2	TRBJ2-5	TGTGCCATTGGGGGACTAAAAGAGACCCAGTACTTC	CAIGGLKETQYF
.	TRBV6-5	.	TRBJ2-4	TGTGCCAGCGGGAGTGTAGGCATTCAGTACTTC	CASGSVGIQYF
few	TRBV23-1	.	TRBJ1-5	TGCGCCAGCAGTCAATCCCCGACATCCTATCAGCCCCAGCATTTT	CASSQSPTSYQPQHF
.	TRBV7-2	TRBD2	TRBJ2-7	TGTGCCAGCAGCTTATACAGCGGGAGGGCAGGGAGCTCCTACGAGCAGTACTTC	CASSLYSGRAGSSYEQYF
few	TRBV28	TRBD1	TRBJ1-1	TGTGCCAGCAGTATCGACAGGGTTAGGACTTTCTTT	CASSIDRVRTFF
.	TRBV4-2	TRBD1	TRBJ2-7	TGTGCCAGCAGCCAAGTTGGCAGGGGGAATGCCTACGAGCAGTACTTC	CASSQVGRGNAYEQYF
.	TRBV6-6	.	TRBJ2-3	TGTGCCAGCAGCCTTATGGGACCCGGTACCGCAGATACGCAGTATTTT	CASSLMGPGTADTQYF
.	TRBV7-2	.	TRBJ2-3	TGTGCCAGCAGCCCCCTCGGGGGCGAGGCAGATACGCAGTATTTT	CASSPLGGEADTQYF
.	TRBV27	TRBD1	TRBJ1-5	TGTGCCAGCAGTTTATCGGGACAGGGAAGGAATCAGCCCCAGCATTTT	CASSLSGQGRNQPQHF
few	TRBV9	.	TRBJ2-2	TGTGCCAGCAGCCCAGCACCAGGGGCCGGGGAGCTGTTTTTT	CASSPAPGAGELFF
few	TRBV5-8	.	TRBJ1-3	TGTGCCAGCAGCCCGATAGGCTCTGGAAACACCATATATTTT	CASSPIGSGNTIYF
.	TRBV5-4	TRBD2	TRBJ2-3	TGCGCCAGCAGCGTGCGGGGGTCAGATACGCAGTATTTT	CASSVRGSDTQYF
.	TRBV6-5	.	TRBJ1-3	TGTGCCAGCAGTTACGGAGGACAAGGAAACACCATATATTTT	CASSYGGQGNTIYF
many	TRBV28	TRBD2	TRBJ2-1	TGTGCCAGCAGTTTATGGAGCGGGAGGGCTATTGGGGAGCAGTTCTTC	CASSLWSGRAIGEQFF
.	TRBV28	.	TRBJ1-5	TGTGCCAGCAGTCTAAATCAAGGAGCTGACAGCAGCAATCAGCCCCAGCATTTT	CASSLNQGADSSNQPQHF
few	TRBV7-3	TRBD2	TRBJ2-7	TGTGCCAGCAGCCCTACGGGGACTAATTTCTACGAGCAGTACTTC	CASSPTGTNFYEQYF
.	TRBV18	.	TRBJ1-1	TGTGCCAGCTCCCTGGAGTGGAGCGTGAACACTGAAGCTTTCTTT	CASSLEWSVNTEAFF
few	TRBV5-1	.	TRBJ1-1	TGCGCCAGCAGCGCGCCGGACAGTCGGGGCACTGAAGCTTTCTTT	CASSAPDSRGTEAFF
many	TRBV14	.	TRBJ2-1	TGTGCCAGCAGCCGTCTGGACTACAATGAGCAGTTCTTC	CASSRLDYNEQFF
many	TRBV28	.	TRBJ1-2	TGTGCCAGCAGGAAACTTCCGACTGGCCACACCTTC	CASRKLPTGHTF
few	TRBV10-3	TRBD1	TRBJ2-5	TGTGCCATCAGTGCCGGGACAGGGAAACAAGAGACCCAGTACTTC	CAISAGTGKQETQYF